The 22 T cell receptor beta chains presented below share a single source sample, sequenced in a study of blood T cells in healthy people across ages. Using a J-beta primer mix together with a sample-barcoded 5' primer, a second PCR was run for about 7 to 12 cycles. TCRdb recomputed calls from the 5' RACE reads with MiXCR, one row per CDR3 protein. The sample shows around 600,000 distinct CDR3 sequences, more than 45% of them seen only once. Sequences were obtained from blood. Receptor source: an elderly man in good health.

The chain is built from TRBV9 and TRBJ1-2, with D hard to call. Between the trimmed V and J ends, which lost 0 bases and 4 bases, there was a span of 7 bases. CDR1 is SGDLS, CDR2 YYNGEE, per germline. The CDR3 spans 13 residues. The CDR3 DNA reads as TGTGCCAGCAGCGTAGATGGGGTCTATGGCTACACCTTC. Protein: CASSVDGVYGYTF.

In its sample, this clonotype was seen many times. The V call is TRBV6-6, the J call TRBJ2-3; 7 bases align to TRBD1. Germline CDR1 reads MNHNY; CDR2 reads SVGAGI (reference sequence). The CDR3 covers 15 residues. V was clipped by 6 bases and J by 8 bases; unmatched bases: 14. DNA for the CDR3: TGTGCCAGCAGCCAAGACAGGGCTAACGTGGCTACGCAGTATTTT. Its translation: CASSQDRANVATQYF.

The chain has TRBV4-1 and TRBJ2-4; D unclear. Matching the DNA end better, TRBJ2-7 makes the J call doubtful. This CDR3 has 15 amino acids. Per the germline V gene, CDR1 is MGHRA and CDR2 is YSYEKL. The CDR3 sequence: CASSQDSWTADEQYF. The CDR3 DNA is TGCGCCAGCAGCCAAGATTCGTGGACGGCCGACGAGCAGTACTTC.

This chain links TRBV7-8 with TRBJ2-7; 8 positions agree with TRBD1. This CDR3 comprises 15 residues. V gave up 5 bases and J gave up 1 base; unmatched junction bases: 7. The V gene's germline CDR1 is SGHVS and CDR2 FQNEAQ. The CDR3 loop reads CASSSSGQGSYEQYF. CDR3 coding DNA: TGTGCCAGCAGCAGTAGTGGACAGGGATCCTACGAGCAGTACTTC.

V and J are TRBV7-6 and TRBJ2-3, with D unresolved. Trimming pared 5 bases from V and 6 bases from J, leaving 24 bases between. The CDR3 has 17 amino acids. Germline V lookup: CDR1 SGHVS, CDR2 FNYEAQ. CDR3 in DNA: TGTGCCAGCAGCGCATCAGAAGGGCCTGCGGACCTGGATACGCAGTATTTT. Translating gives CASSASEGPADLDTQYF.

The chain couples TRBV12-3 or TRBV12-4 to TRBJ2-1, with 16 bases identical to TRBD2. The CDR3 consists of 17 residues. Trimming at V came to 6 bases and at J to 10 bases, leaving 12 bases not matched to a gene. The CDR3 coding sequence is TGTGCCAGCAGATCGGGACTAGCGGGAGGGCCGACAGGGGAGCAGTTCTTC. This sequence encodes CASRSGLAGGPTGEQFF.

This clonotype turned up a few times. V usage is TRBV6-1 and J usage is TRBJ1-3, with 7 positions matching TRBD1. The CDR3 has 17 residues. Germline CDR1 reads MNHNS; CDR2 reads SASEGT. Trimming cost V 6 bases and J 1 base; bases outside gene matches: 12. The CDR3 region has the DNA TGTGCCAGCAGCCTAACCCGGGCAGGGGGATCTGGAAACACCATATATTTT. Protein sequence: CASSLTRAGGSGNTIYF.

This clonotype was observed once. The chain links TRBV6-2 or TRBV6-3 to TRBJ1-6, with D possibly being TRBD1 (5 bases). This CDR3 comprises 15 residues. Trimming removed 6 bases from V and 6 bases from J, with 15 bases in between. CDR1 MNHEY and CDR2 SVGEGT come from the germline V gene. The CDR3 spells CASSLPDKSNSPLHF. The CDR3 DNA sequence: TGTGCCAGCAGCCTCCCGGACAAGTCTAATTCACCCCTCCACTTT.

There are a few counts of this clonotype. This rearrangement joins TRBV20-1 to TRBJ2-2; unclear D gene. V shed 0 bases and J shed 5 bases, with 10 bases lying between them. This CDR3 spans 14 amino acids. Germline V CDR1 and CDR2: DFQATT, SNEGSKA (reference sequence). The CDR3 DNA reads as TGCAGTGCTAGAGATCTGGTTGGTACCGGGGAGCTGTTTTTT. Its translation is CSARDLVGTGELFF.

The chain is built from TRBV27 and TRBJ2-1, with unresolved D. Germline CDR1 MNHEY, CDR2 SMNVEV (reference sequence). The V end was cut by 8 bases, the J end by 7 bases, with 24 bases between. This CDR3 is 16 amino acids long. The CDR3 coding sequence is TGTGCCAGCGGACCATATACCGGACGGCTTAAGAATGAGCAGTTCTTC. This gives the protein CASGPYTGRLKNEQFF.

The table lists this clonotype with a few counts. The chain uses TRBV25-1 and TRBJ2-7; the D gene is possibly TRBD1 (5 bases). Between the trimmed V and J ends, which lost 7 bases and 4 bases, there was a span of 14 bases. This CDR3 contains 13 residues. The germline V gene encodes CDR1 MGHDK and CDR2 SYGVNS. The CDR3 nucleotides are TGTGCCAGCATGGATAGGGGAAGGTACGAGCAGTACTTC. Its protein product is CASMDRGRYEQYF.

V usage is TRBV28 and J usage is TRBJ2-1; 12 nucleotides match TRBD2. The CDR3 has 16 amino acids. Germline V lookup: CDR1 MDHEN, CDR2 SYDVKM. Losses at the gene ends were 5 bases for V and 7 bases for J; bases not matched to a gene: 9. The CDR3 coding sequence is TGTGCCAGCAGTCCACCCGGACTAGCGGGATGGAATGAGCAGTTCTTC. Amino acid sequence: CASSPPGLAGWNEQFF.

This clonotype was picked up a small number of times. The chain employs TRBV5-1 and TRBJ2-3, with 7 bases lining up with TRBD1. There are 16 residues in the CDR3. Losses at the gene ends were 4 bases for V and 2 bases for J; bases not matched to a gene: 10. Germline V gene data show CDR1 as SGHRS and CDR2 as YFSETQ. The CDR3 sequence: CASSPGPGQLTDTQYF. The CDR3 DNA is TGCGCCAGCAGCCCAGGCCCGGGACAGCTCACAGATACGCAGTATTTT.

The chain joins TRBV28 to TRBJ2-3; D remains ambiguous. CDR1 MDHEN and CDR2 SYDVKM come from the germline V gene. There are 12 residues in the CDR3. Trimming removed 1 base from V and 7 bases from J, with 6 bases in between. CDR3 sequence: CASSLLAYTQYF. Here the CDR3 DNA reads TGTGCCAGCAGTTTATTGGCTTATACGCAGTATTTT.

The chain employs TRBV7-9 and TRBJ2-7; possible D gene TRBD1, 6 bases. V shed 5 bases and J shed 6 bases, with 14 bases lying between them. CDR3 length equals 13 residues. Looked up from germline, CDR1 is SEHNR and CDR2 is FQNEAQ (reference sequence). The CDR3 reads CASSPPTGPEQYF. The CDR3 DNA is TGTGCCAGCAGCCCCCCGACAGGCCCCGAGCAGTACTTC.

This chain links TRBV12-3 or TRBV12-4 with TRBJ2-4, with 8 bases matching TRBD1. The J call is in doubt because the DNA end fits TRBJ2-7 better. The CDR3 loop spans 16 amino acids. This CDR3 is CASSLAHGTGSYEQYF. The DNA of the CDR3 is TGTGCCAGCAGTTTAGCGCACGGGACAGGCTCCTACGAGCAGTACTTC.

The chain combines TRBV29-1 with TRBJ2-5; D could derive from TRBD1 or TRBD2 (7 bases each). The J call may be incorrect, as the DNA end agrees better with TRBJ2-7. The CDR3 covers 12 residues. Per the germline V gene, CDR1 is SQVTM and CDR2 is ANQGSEA. CDR3 in amino acids: CSAAGGGIEQYF. In DNA form, the CDR3 reads TGCAGCGCCGCAGGGGGGGGTATCGAGCAGTACTTC.

The V gene is TRBV19, the J gene TRBJ2-6; D unresolved. Germline assignment: CDR1 LNHDA and CDR2 SQIVND (reference sequence). The V gene lost 4 bases and the J gene lost 0 bases, with 10 bases spanning the gap. The CDR3 loop spans 16 amino acids. The CDR3 loop is CASSTLYSSGANVLTF. The CDR3 bases are TGTGCCAGTAGTACCCTTTACAGCTCTGGGGCCAACGTCCTGACTTTC.

This clonotype was picked up a small number of times. The chain links TRBV7-6 to TRBJ2-4; the match to TRBD2 covers 10 bases. The J call may not be correct, given that the DNA end is closer to TRBJ2-7. CDR1 and CDR2 (germline): SGHVS, FNYEAQ. This CDR3 region has 16 residues. CDR3: CASSPLSGRGIYEQYF. The CDR3 DNA reads TGTGCCAGCAGTCCATTGAGCGGGAGGGGAATCTACGAGCAGTACTTC.

CDR3 sequence reads: CSAGRGDSVDTDTQYF. The CDR3 DNA reads TGCAGTGCTGGACGGGGCGACTCAGTTGACACAGATACGCAGTATTTT. The rearrangement links TRBV20-1 to TRBJ2-3, with D perhaps assigned TRBD1 or TRBD2 (5 bases each). The germline V gene has CDR1 DFQATT and CDR2 SNEGSKA (reference sequence). Trimming removed 5 bases at V and 2 bases at J, with 20 bases between. The CDR3 runs to 16 residues.

This clonotype has a handful of counts. The rearrangement links TRBV13 to TRBJ2-5; D remains ambiguous. The length of the CDR3 is 13 residues. Germline loops: CDR1 PRHDT, CDR2 FYEKMQ (reference sequence). Trimming cost V 5 bases and J 5 bases, with 12 bases left between them. This CDR3 is CASSRVTLETQYF. As DNA, the CDR3 is TGTGCCAGCAGCAGGGTGACCCTGGAGACCCAGTACTTC.

The chain recombines TRBV10-3 with TRBJ2-3; tentative D call: TRBD1 (5 bases). V was cut by 4 bases and J by 5 bases, with 13 bases left in between. The germline CDR1 and CDR2 sequences are ENHRY and SYGVKD. The CDR3 runs 14 residues. CDR3 DNA: TGTGCCATCAGTGCCTCAAATAGGGGAGATACGCAGTATTTT. Translated, it gives CAISASNRGDTQYF.